This is a list of T cell receptor beta chains from one sample in a study of cytomegalovirus exposure and HLA in healthy donors. Measured with immunoSEQ multiplex PCR; TCRdb has only the in-frame clones, and not every one. The table shows 200,000 to 250,000 clones, with about 93% occurring only once. Sequencing used PBMCs. The receptors originated from a woman under 30 in good health and CMV-seronegative. CDR3s include the opening cysteine and the closing phenylalanine or tryptophan. A D gene is named only where the DNA matches it firmly. Size tells how often a clone was seen (once, few, many) or the class of an expanded clone, and some rows leave it out.

D	V	size	J	DNA	CDR3
-	TRBV30	once	TRBJ1-5	TGTGCCTGGAGTGGACACCTGATTAGCAATCAGCCCCAGCATTTT	CAWSGHLISNQPQHF
-	TRBV11-2	-	TRBJ1-3	TGTGCCAGCAGCTTAGGTCCGATACTCTCTGGAAACACCATATATTTT	CASSLGPILSGNTIYF
-	TRBV6-5	-	TRBJ2-7	TGTGCCAGCAGTTGGGGCGCTTCCTCCTACGAGCAGTACTTC	CASSWGASSYEQYF
-	TRBV2	-	TRBJ2-7	TGTGCCAGCAGTGAGGAGGGGTTTGGGGAGCAGTACTTC	CASSEEGFGEQYF
TRBD1	TRBV5-8	-	TRBJ2-7	TGTGCCAGCAGCTTGGCTGGGACAGGGCGCGCGGGTGAGCAGTACTTC	CASSLAGTGRAGEQYF
-	TRBV7-2	-	TRBJ1-1	TGTGCCAGCAGCTCCCCGGGGCTGGGGGGAACTGAAGCTTTCTTT	CASSSPGLGGTEAFF
TRBD2	TRBV5-1	-	TRBJ2-7	TGCGCCAGCAGCCCGGGGGCTAGCGGGAGTGTCGACTCGGGGCAGTACTTC	CASSPGASGSVDSGQYF
-	TRBV5-1	-	TRBJ2-7	TGCGCCAGCAGCCCATTGAGGGCAACAACCGACTACGAGCAGTACTTC	CASSPLRATTDYEQYF
-	TRBV27	-	TRBJ1-2	TGTGCCAGCAGTTTTGGGGGGAACTATGGCTACACCTTC	CASSFGGNYGYTF
-	TRBV7-9	-	TRBJ1-1	TGTGCCAGCAGCGGGATCGACAGGCGGGACACTGAAGCTTTCTTT	CASSGIDRRDTEAFF
-	TRBV9	-	TRBJ1-2	TGTGCCAGCAGCTCCCACGGGACGGGAGACTATGGCTACACCTTC	CASSSHGTGDYGYTF
TRBD2	TRBV5-6	-	TRBJ2-6	TGTGCCAGCAGCGGACTAGCGGAGGGCTCTGGGGCCAACGTCCTGACTTTC	CASSGLAEGSGANVLTF
-	TRBV6-1	-	TRBJ2-1	TGTGCCAGCAGTCTCCTAGCGTCTACGGCATATGAGCAGTTCTTC	CASSLLASTAYEQFF
-	TRBV6-1	-	TRBJ1-2	TGTGCCAGCAGTGAAGCGGGTTTCGTTCGGGATAACTATGGCTACACCTTC	CASSEAGFVRDNYGYTF
TRBD1	TRBV5-1	-	TRBJ1-4	TGCGCCAGCAGCTTGATCCAGGGGGCCGGAACTAATGAAAAACTGTTTTTT	CASSLIQGAGTNEKLFF
TRBD2	TRBV27	-	TRBJ2-2	TGTGCCAGCAGTCGGTCGGCTAAGCGGGAGTCCCCGAGAAACACCGGGGAGCTGTTTTTT	CASSRSAKRESPRNTGELFF
-	TRBV27	-	TRBJ1-1	TGTGCCAGCAGTTTGCGGGGCCCGGGGACTGAAGCTTTCTTT	CASSLRGPGTEAFF
-	TRBV11-2	-	TRBJ1-1	TGTGCCAGCAGCTTAGGCAGGAACACTGAAGCTTTCTTT	CASSLGRNTEAFF
-	TRBV18	-	TRBJ2-7	TGTGCCAGCTCGCCCAATCTAGACAGTCCCTTTCCCCGCGAGCAGTACTTC	CASSPNLDSPFPREQYF
-	TRBV5-1	-	TRBJ1-5	TGCGCCAGCAGCTTATACCAGGGCAATCAGCCCCAGCATTTT	CASSLYQGNQPQHF
-	TRBV28	-	TRBJ2-1	TGTGCCAGCAGCCTCTGGCGGTCCTCCTACAATGAGCAGTTCTTC	CASSLWRSSYNEQFF
-	TRBV5-1	-	TRBJ2-2	TGCGCCAGCAGCCAGAACACCGGGGAGCTGTTTTTT	CASSQNTGELFF
-	TRBV6-5	-	TRBJ2-1	TGTGCCAGCAGGAGACCCCGGGAGAAGCAGTTCTTC	CASRRPREKQFF
TRBD1	TRBV27	-	TRBJ2-2	TGTGCCAGCAGTTTATATCCGGGACAGGGGAACACCGGGGAGCTGTTTTTT	CASSLYPGQGNTGELFF
-	TRBV29-1	-	TRBJ1-2	TGCAGCGTTGAGGAGGGGCCTGGCTACACCTTC	CSVEEGPGYTF
-	TRBV11-3	-	TRBJ2-5	TGTGCCAGCAGCCTCCGGCGAACGGGAGAGACCCAGTACTTC	CASSLRRTGETQYF
TRBD2	TRBV7-2	-	TRBJ2-3	TGTGCCAGCAGCCTCCTAGCGGGAGGCTCAGATACGCAGTATTTT	CASSLLAGGSDTQYF
-	TRBV5-1	-	TRBJ1-3	TGCGCCAGCAGCTTGGCGGCAGGGTGGAACACCATATATTTT	CASSLAAGWNTIYF
TRBD1	TRBV27	-	TRBJ1-5	TGTGCCAGCCTCCCGACAGGGGGCGCGGTGGAGCCCCAGCATTTT	CASLPTGGAVEPQHF
TRBD1	TRBV5-4	-	TRBJ1-1	TGTGCCAGCAGCTTACAGGGGGCGGTGAACACTGAAGCTTTCTTT	CASSLQGAVNTEAFF
TRBD1	TRBV28	-	TRBJ1-2	TGTGCCAGCAGAACTAAGACAGGGGACTATGGCTACACCTTC	CASRTKTGDYGYTF
-	TRBV7-9	-	TRBJ2-4	TGTGCCAGCAGCACGGGGACATCCTTGAGTGGAATTCAGTACTTC	CASSTGTSLSGIQYF
TRBD2	TRBV5-4	-	TRBJ2-2	TGTGCCAGCAGCCGCACAAGGACTAGCGGGAGAAACACCGGGGAGCTGTTTTTT	CASSRTRTSGRNTGELFF
TRBD1	TRBV29-1	-	TRBJ2-7	TGCAGCGTTCACAGCCGGACAGGGGGCGAGCAGTACTTC	CSVHSRTGGEQYF
TRBD1	TRBV10-3	-	TRBJ2-7	TGTGCCATCAGTGACCGGCGGACAGGGACTTCCTACGAGCAGTACTTC	CAISDRRTGTSYEQYF
-	TRBV18	-	TRBJ1-1	TGTGCCAGCTCACCACCGAATTTGGACAGGAACACTGAAGCTTTCTTT	CASSPPNLDRNTEAFF